This T cell receptor (beta chain) was retrieved from a study of blood T cell repertoires in COVID-19. Across the whole study: Nucleic acid was either cDNA or gDNA, and it came from T cells, B-cell-depleted T cells, or PBMCs.

Notes on this clone: Other nucleotide sequences from this sample produce the same CDR3.

Source study methods: Estimation of nucleated cell counts was performed using reference gene primer amplification. Here immunoSEQ multiplex PCR was the method, and the copy in TCRdb shows in-frame clones only, minus some. Clone size and V and J calls were adopted from that table, with D and trimming inferred from the DNA. The repertoire includes more than 150,000 clones, about 80% of them detected once, and around 14% sits in the top ten. Germline CDR1 is MRHNA and CDR2 is SNTAGT. CDR3 length: 15 residues. Trimming cost V 0 bases and J 0 bases; bases outside gene matches: 0. This receptor was identified in a man aged 25 to 40 with active or convalescent COVID-19. Sequenced material: peripheral blood. The chain couples TRBV6-4 to TRBJ2-3, with 7 bases that match TRBD2. CDR3 DNA: TGTGCCAGCAGTGACTCGGGGGGGAGCACAGATACGCAGTATTTT. It translates to CASSDSGGSTDTQYF.